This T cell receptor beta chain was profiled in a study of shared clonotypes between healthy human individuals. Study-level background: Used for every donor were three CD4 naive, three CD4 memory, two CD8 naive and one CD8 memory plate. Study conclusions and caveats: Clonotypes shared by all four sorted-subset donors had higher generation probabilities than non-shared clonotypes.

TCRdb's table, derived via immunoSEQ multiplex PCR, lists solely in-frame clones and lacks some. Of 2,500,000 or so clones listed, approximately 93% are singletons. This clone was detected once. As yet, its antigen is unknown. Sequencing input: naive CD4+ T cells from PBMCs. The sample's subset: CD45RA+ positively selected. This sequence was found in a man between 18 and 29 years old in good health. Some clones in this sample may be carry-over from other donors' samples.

DNA of the CDR3: TGTGCCAGCAGCTTCTCAGGGAGGCTTAATGAAAAACTGTTTTTT. Protein sequence: CASSFSGRLNEKLFF. The genes are TRBV5-6 and TRBJ1-4; possible D gene TRBD1, 5 bases. The CDR3 is 15 residues long. V lost 2 bases, J lost 4 bases, and 12 bases lay in between. The germline gives CDR1 SGHDT, CDR2 YYEEEE.